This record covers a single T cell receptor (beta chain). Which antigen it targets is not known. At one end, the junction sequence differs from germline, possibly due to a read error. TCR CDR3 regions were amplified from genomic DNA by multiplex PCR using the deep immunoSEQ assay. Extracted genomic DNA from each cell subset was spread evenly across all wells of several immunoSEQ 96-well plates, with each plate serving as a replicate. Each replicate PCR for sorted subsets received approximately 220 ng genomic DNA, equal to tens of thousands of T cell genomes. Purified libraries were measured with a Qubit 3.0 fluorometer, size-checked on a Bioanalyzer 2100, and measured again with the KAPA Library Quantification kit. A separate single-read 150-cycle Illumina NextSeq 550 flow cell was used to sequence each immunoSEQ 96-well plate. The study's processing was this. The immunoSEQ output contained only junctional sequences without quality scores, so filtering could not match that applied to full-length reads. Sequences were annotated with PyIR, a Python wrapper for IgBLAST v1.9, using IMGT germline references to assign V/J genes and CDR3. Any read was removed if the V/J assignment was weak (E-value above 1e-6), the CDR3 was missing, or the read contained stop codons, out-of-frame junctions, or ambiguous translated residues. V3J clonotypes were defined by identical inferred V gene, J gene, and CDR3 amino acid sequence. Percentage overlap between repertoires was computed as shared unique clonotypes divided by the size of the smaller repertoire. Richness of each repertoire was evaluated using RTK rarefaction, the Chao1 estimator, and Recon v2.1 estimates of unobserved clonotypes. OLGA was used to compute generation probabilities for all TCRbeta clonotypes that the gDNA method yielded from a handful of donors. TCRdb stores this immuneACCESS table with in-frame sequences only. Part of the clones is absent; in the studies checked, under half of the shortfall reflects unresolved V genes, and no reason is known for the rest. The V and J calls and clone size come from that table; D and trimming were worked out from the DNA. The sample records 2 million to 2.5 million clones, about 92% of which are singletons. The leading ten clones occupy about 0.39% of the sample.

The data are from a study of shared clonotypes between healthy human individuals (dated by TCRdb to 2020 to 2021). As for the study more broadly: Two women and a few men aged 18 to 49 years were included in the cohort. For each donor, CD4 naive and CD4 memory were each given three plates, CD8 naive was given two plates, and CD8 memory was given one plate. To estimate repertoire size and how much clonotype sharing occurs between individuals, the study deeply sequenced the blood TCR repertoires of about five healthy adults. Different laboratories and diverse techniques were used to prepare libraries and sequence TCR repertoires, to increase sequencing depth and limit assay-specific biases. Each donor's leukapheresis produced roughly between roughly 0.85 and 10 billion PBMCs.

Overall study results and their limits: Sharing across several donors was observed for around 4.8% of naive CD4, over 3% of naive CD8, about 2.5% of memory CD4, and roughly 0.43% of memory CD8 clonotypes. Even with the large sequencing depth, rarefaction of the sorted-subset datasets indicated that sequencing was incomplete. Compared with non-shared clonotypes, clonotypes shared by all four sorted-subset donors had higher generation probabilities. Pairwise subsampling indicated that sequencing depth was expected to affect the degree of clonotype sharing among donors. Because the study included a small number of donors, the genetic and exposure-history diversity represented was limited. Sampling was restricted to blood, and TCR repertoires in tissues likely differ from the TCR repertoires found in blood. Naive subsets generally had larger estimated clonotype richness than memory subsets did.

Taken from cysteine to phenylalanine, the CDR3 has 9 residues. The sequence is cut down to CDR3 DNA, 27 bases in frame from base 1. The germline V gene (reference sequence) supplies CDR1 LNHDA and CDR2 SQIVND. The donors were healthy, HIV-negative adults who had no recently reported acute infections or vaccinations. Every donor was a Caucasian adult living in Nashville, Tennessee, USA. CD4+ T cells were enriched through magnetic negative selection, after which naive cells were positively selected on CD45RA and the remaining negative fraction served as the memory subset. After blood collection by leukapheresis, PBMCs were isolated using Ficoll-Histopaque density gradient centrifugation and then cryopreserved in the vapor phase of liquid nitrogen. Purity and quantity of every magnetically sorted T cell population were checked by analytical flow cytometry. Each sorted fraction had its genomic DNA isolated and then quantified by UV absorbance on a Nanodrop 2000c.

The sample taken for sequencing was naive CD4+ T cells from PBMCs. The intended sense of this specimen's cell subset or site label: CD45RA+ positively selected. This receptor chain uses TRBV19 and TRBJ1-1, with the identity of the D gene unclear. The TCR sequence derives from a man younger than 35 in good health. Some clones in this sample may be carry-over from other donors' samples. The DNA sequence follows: TGTGCCAGTAGTTTTCCCGCGCACTTT. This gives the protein CASSFPAHF.